This T cell receptor beta chain was sequenced during a study of neurological immune-mediated disorders (dated by TCRdb to between 2018 and 2021). At the level of the whole study: Peripheral blood TCR-beta repertoires from HTLV-I-associated myelopathy (HAM/TSP) patients, multiple sclerosis patients and healthy controls were compared by UMI-based sequencing. Alongside PBMC samples, the set of approximately 100 TCR-beta libraries contained longitudinal samples, technical triplicates, and paired CD4+ and CD8+ T-cell subsets that had been sorted. The cohort was made up of about 66 subjects, consisting of roughly 15 HAM/TSP patients, approximately 35 multiple sclerosis patients and roughly 20 healthy controls. Findings and caveats that apply to the study as a whole: TCR clonal expansion was greatest in HAM/TSP patients and smallest in MS patients, who ranked below even healthy controls. Expanded clones from different subjects shared no identical CDR3 amino acid sequences, which suggests that TCR-beta repertoires were private in all groups.

To synthesize cDNA, template-switch 5'RACE was performed with a primer carrying a 10-nucleotide random unique molecular identifier so that each TCR transcript was tagged. Over 190 million TCR-beta sequences, covering 15-18 subjects, were produced in each sequencing run. The RNeasy kit was used for extraction of total RNA. TCR-beta VDJ regions were amplified with primers for the TCR constant region and the 5'RACE anchor, using the KAPA Real-time Library Amplification kit. A first PCR added sample indexes and Illumina adaptors, after which a second PCR increased the library yield. After Ampure bead purification, the TCR product of roughly 650 bp was size-selected on a 2% E-gel SizeSelection system. Before pooling, library quality was assessed on a Bioanalyzer, concentration was determined with Qubit, and library quantification was performed with the Kapa Library Quantification kit. Libraries were sequenced paired-end 2 x 150 bp on an Illumina HiSeq 2500. To increase sequence diversity, about 24-32% phiX was spiked into each library pool. As for the authors' bioinformatics: Quality-filtered reads were processed with the UMI-based MiGEC pipeline, which removed over 75% of raw TCR sequences during error correction. IMGT germline references were used for aligning VDJ genes, and each clonotype was defined as a unique CDR3 amino acid sequence together with its V-J genes. Clonal expansion, Shannon diversity, and CDR3 relatedness (CalcPairwiseDistances, ClusterSamples) were evaluated with VDJtools, and phylogenetic trees were built with CLCbio workbench. Expanded clones were defined as having at least 8 unique UMIs, based on coefficient-of-variation modelling across technical triplicates. The raw public reads went through TCRdb reprocessing: fastp at Q25, MiXCR clone calling, in-frame beta chains kept. Every entry covers one CDR3 protein and lists the most common genes and DNA from its rows. TCRdb, not the authors, supplied the V and J calls. Across this sample there are 45,000 to 55,000 distinct CDR3 sequences, with around 10% seen only once. 21% of the sample is in the top ten clones.

From its cysteine to its phenylalanine, the CDR3 spans 15 amino acids. Only the CDR3 DNA stays, 45 bases, in frame from base 1. Between the V and J ends, shortened by 4 bases and 8 bases respectively, the junction contains 20 bases. For CDR1 and CDR2, the germline V gene lists MNHEY and SVGAGI. The table lists this clonotype with many counts. The specificity of this receptor is unknown. Nothing much larger sits one base from this clone, and base qualities are not available. For the unsorted PBMC libraries, 2 million PBMCs were stored in RNAlater at -80 degrees C until RNA extraction and were used to generate the libraries. Peripheral blood was subjected to Ficoll-Hypaque density gradient centrifugation to isolate PBMCs, which were then cryopreserved in liquid nitrogen.

The clonotype originates from a woman between 40 and 50 years old with HTLV-1-associated myelopathy (HAM/TSP). This sequence uses TRBV6-5 and TRBJ1-2; a weak D assignment points to TRBD1 (5 bases agree). The source material was PBMCs. The DNA sequence reads TGTGCCAGCAGTTTACGAACGGGGCTTAACTTCGGCTACACCTTC. Translated, it reads CASSLRTGLNFGYTF.